This T cell receptor beta chain was sequenced during a study of CD8 T cells in ankylosing spondylitis. The table lists this clonotype with many counts. Its antigen is still unknown. From the 5' RACE reads, TCRdb called clonotypes with MiXCR, one entry per CDR3 protein. This sample has approximately 140,000 distinct CDR3 sequences, with roughly 9% found just once. Study-wide results and limits: Disease-linked clones reportedly concentrated significantly in matched ankylosing spondylitis synovial fluid.

Per germline, CDR1 SGHAT and CDR2 FQDESV (reference sequence). This CDR3 has 18 amino acids. Trimming removed 0 bases from V and 2 bases from J; junction bases left unmatched: 9. The V and J genes are TRBV11-1 and TRBJ2-2; 7 bases are a match to TRBD2. The TCR comes from a male donor with ankylosing spondylitis or in good health (not recorded which). Sequenced: blood, either unsorted or a sorted T cell fraction (not recorded which). CDR3 bases: TGTGCCAGCAGCTTAGCCTTAGGGCTAGCGGATAACACCGGGGAGCTGTTTTTT. Protein sequence: CASSLALGLADNTGELFF.